These T cell receptor beta chains were read from a single sample in a study of blood T cell repertoires in COVID-19. Sequencing was performed with immunoSEQ multiplex PCR; in TCRdb, only in-frame clones are kept and a portion is missing. The table has 45,000 to 60,000 clones, approximately 85% seen once. Sample: peripheral blood. The receptors stem from a man aged 45 to 65 with active COVID-19. Both conserved end residues are part of each CDR3. The D gene is left open where the match is weak. Some rows mark clone size as missing; the rest say once, few, many or name a class of expanded clone.

d_call,clone_size,v_call,j_call,cdr3_aa,cdr3_nt
TRBD1,.,TRBV12-3/TRBV12-4,TRBJ1-1,CASSLTGDEAFF,TGTGCCAGCAGTTTGACAGGGGATGAGGCTTTCTTT
.,.,TRBV27,TRBJ1-1,CATHSTGYTEAFF,TGTGCCACCCACTCCACGGGGTACACTGAAGCTTTCTTT
.,.,TRBV4-2,TRBJ2-1,CASSQELSRGYNEQFF,TGTGCCAGCAGCCAAGAACTCTCGAGGGGGTACAATGAGCAGTTCTTC
.,.,TRBV5-1,TRBJ2-5,CASRDTSLETQYF,TGCGCCAGCAGGGACACTAGCTTGGAGACCCAGTACTTC
TRBD2,once,TRBV7-2,TRBJ2-7,CASSPTSGNYEQYF,TGTGCCAGCAGCCCTACTAGCGGGAACTACGAGCAGTACTTC
TRBD1,.,TRBV3-1/TRBV3-2,TRBJ2-5,CASSQDQGAQETQYF,TGTGCCAGCAGCCAAGACCAGGGGGCTCAAGAGACCCAGTACTTC
TRBD2,.,TRBV6-2/TRBV6-3,TRBJ2-3,CASSYSVVFLAGTTDTQYF,TGTGCCAGCAGTTACTCAGTGGTTTTTCTAGCGGGGACCACAGATACGCAGTATTTT
.,.,TRBV19,TRBJ1-1,CASSILAAAFF,TGTGCCAGTAGTATTTTAGCGGCGGCTTTCTTT
.,.,TRBV6-2/TRBV6-3,TRBJ1-1,CASSSFWGQTEAFF,TGTGCCAGCAGTTCCTTTTGGGGCCAAACTGAAGCTTTCTTT
TRBD2,.,TRBV9,TRBJ2-1,CASQPGTSGGDEQFF,TGTGCCAGCCAACCCGGGACTAGCGGGGGGGATGAGCAGTTCTTC
.,.,TRBV14,TRBJ1-2,CASSQVLEFYDGYTF,TGTGCCAGCAGCCAAGTACTGGAGTTCTATGACGGCTACACCTTC
.,.,TRBV5-6,TRBJ1-1,CASSWGAEAFF,TGTGCCAGCAGCTGGGGGGCTGAAGCTTTCTTT
TRBD1,.,TRBV6-6,TRBJ2-5,CASSGQGFQETQYF,TGTGCCAGCAGTGGACAGGGATTCCAAGAGACCCAGTACTTC
TRBD2,.,TRBV18,TRBJ2-1,CASSQSSGALYNEQFF,TGTGCCAGCTCACAGAGTAGCGGGGCCCTCTACAATGAGCAGTTCTTC
.,once,TRBV11-3,TRBJ1-1,CASSSWRGDPEAFF,TGTGCCAGCAGCTCCTGGCGGGGGGATCCCGAAGCTTTCTTT
TRBD2,once,TRBV27,TRBJ2-1,CASSGTSGGINEQFF,TGTGCCAGCAGTGGGACTAGCGGGGGTATTAATGAGCAGTTCTTC
TRBD1,.,TRBV6-5,TRBJ1-5,CASGQAYNQPQHF,TGTGCCAGCGGACAGGCCTATAATCAGCCCCAGCATTTT
TRBD2,.,TRBV11-2,TRBJ2-3,CASSLGVLAAADTQYF,TGTGCCAGCAGCTTAGGAGTCCTAGCGGCAGCAGATACGCAGTATTTT
TRBD1,.,TRBV4-1,TRBJ1-5,CASSHVPGQGARQPQHF,TGCGCCAGCAGCCATGTTCCGGGACAGGGGGCGCGTCAGCCCCAGCATTTT
.,.,TRBV30,TRBJ2-2,CAWSAGELFF,TGTGCCTGGTCGGCCGGGGAGCTGTTTTTT
TRBD2,.,TRBV28,TRBJ2-1,CASSLVGRENEQFF,TGTGCCAGCAGTTTGGTGGGGAGGGAAAATGAGCAGTTCTTC
.,once,TRBV5-1,TRBJ2-4,CASSSVVSGAKNIQYF,TGCGCCAGCAGCTCGGTAGTATCGGGGGCCAAAAACATTCAGTACTTC
TRBD1,few,TRBV18,TRBJ1-3,CASSPTGGVGNTIYF,TGTGCCAGCTCACCGACAGGGGGCGTCGGAAACACCATATATTTT
.,once,TRBV11-2,TRBJ1-5,CASSLSGSNQPQHF,TGTGCCAGCAGCTTATCTGGGAGTAATCAGCCCCAGCATTTT
.,.,TRBV27,TRBJ2-6,CASKEGPGANVLTF,TGTGCCAGCAAAGAGGGCCCCGGGGCCAACGTCCTGACTTTC
TRBD1,.,TRBV7-8,TRBJ2-7,CASSRTGYEQYF,TGTGCCAGCAGCCGGACAGGGTACGAGCAGTACTTC
TRBD2,.,TRBV14,TRBJ2-5,CASSQGRSGTQETQYF,TGTGCCAGCAGCCAAGGTCGGAGCGGGACCCAAGAGACCCAGTACTTC
.,.,TRBV6-5,TRBJ1-2,CASLPRASSYGYTF,TGTGCCAGCCTACCCAGGGCTAGTAGCTATGGCTACACCTTC
TRBD1,.,TRBV7-2,TRBJ1-1,CASSLGGVTGGETEAFF,TGTGCCAGCAGCTTAGGGGGAGTGACAGGGGGTGAAACTGAAGCTTTCTTT
TRBD1,.,TRBV7-9,TRBJ2-6,CASSPRRGQGNSGANVLTF,TGTGCCAGCAGCCCCCGCCGGGGACAGGGAAACTCTGGGGCCAACGTCCTGACTTTC
.,.,TRBV7-6,TRBJ1-4,CASSRGVRVREKLFF,TGTGCCAGCAGCCGCGGAGTGCGGGTACGGGAAAAACTGTTTTTT
TRBD1,.,TRBV5-5,TRBJ1-1,CASRRTGPNTEAFF,TGTGCCAGCAGACGGACAGGGCCGAACACTGAAGCTTTCTTT
.,few,TRBV12-5,TRBJ2-1,CASGLPLGGGSNNEQFF,TGTGCTAGTGGTTTGCCCCTTGGGGGCGGGAGTAACAATGAGCAGTTCTTC
.,.,TRBV5-6,TRBJ2-5,CASSLGLKETQYF,TGTGCCAGCAGCTTGGGGCTTAAAGAGACCCAGTACTTC
TRBD2,.,TRBV7-6,TRBJ2-7,CASSLGLAGGGAYEQYF,TGTGCCAGCAGCTTAGGACTAGCGGGGGGCGGGGCCTACGAGCAGTACTTC
.,once,TRBV7-6,TRBJ1-1,CASSPPDRMNTEAFF,TGTGCCAGCAGCCCACCGGACAGAATGAACACTGAAGCTTTCTTT
.,once,TRBV6-5,TRBJ1-3,CASSFANTIYF,TGTGCCAGCAGTTTCGCGAACACCATATATTTT
.,.,TRBV2,TRBJ2-5,CASSETTIRETQYF,TGTGCCAGCAGTGAAACGACTATCCGAGAGACCCAGTACTTC
.,.,TRBV29-1,TRBJ2-1,CSVAQTSSYNEQFF,TGCAGCGTTGCACAGACGAGCTCCTACAATGAGCAGTTCTTC
.,.,TRBV9,TRBJ2-3,CASSVGGEASTDTQYF,TGTGCCAGCAGCGTAGGGGGGGAGGCGAGCACAGATACGCAGTATTTT
TRBD1,.,TRBV6-5,TRBJ1-2,CASSLGTGYGYTF,TGTGCCAGCAGCCTCGGGACAGGCTATGGCTACACCTTC
.,.,TRBV7-2,TRBJ1-5,CASSLGPLWPQHF,TGTGCCAGCAGCTTAGGGCCCCTCTGGCCCCAGCATTTT
.,.,TRBV5-1,TRBJ1-3,CASSFGPGDTIYF,TGCGCCAGCAGCTTCGGGCCCGGGGACACCATATATTTT
.,.,TRBV18,TRBJ2-3,CASSQQSSFTDTQYF,TGTGCCAGCTCACAACAGTCGAGTTTCACAGATACGCAGTATTTT
.,.,TRBV27,TRBJ2-3,CASSLWAESTDTQYF,TGTGCCAGCAGTTTATGGGCCGAAAGCACAGATACGCAGTATTTT